A single sample is the source of the 23 T cell receptor beta chains below, sequenced in a study of human T cells and chemical hapten exposure. From the RACE reads, TCRdb called clonotypes with MiXCR, one entry per CDR3 protein. Counted here are about 90,000 distinct CDR3 sequences, roughly a tenth occurring once; the ten biggest clones make up approximately 1%. Time point of the sample: patch test 3, about 24 weeks after DPC sensitization. Treatment defined: therapeutic diphenylcyclopropenone sensitization with weekly scalp DPC. The sequenced sample was whole blood, obtained in connection with sensitization to the hapten diphenylcyclopropenone (DPC). These receptors were collected from a woman aged 25-40 years with alopecia areata. Some clones in this sample may be carry-over from other donors' samples.

The table lists this clonotype with many counts. DNA for the CDR3: TGTGCCAGCAGCCAGCAGCGGGGCGTAAGTCCAGATACGCAGTATTTT. This translates into CASSQQRGVSPDTQYF. The chain employs TRBV14 and TRBJ2-3; TRBD2 matches 7 bases. The CDR3 is 16 residues long. V lost 3 bases, J lost 4 bases, and 10 bases stayed unmatched. Germline-derived CDR1 and CDR2 are SGHDN and FVKESK.

This clonotype was found many times. This chain connects TRBV18 to TRBJ1-1; D is undetermined. Germline CDR1 is KGHSH and CDR2 is LQKENI. The CDR3 spans 15 residues. With 0 bases removed from V and 4 bases from J, the gap between germline ends came to 12 bases. The CDR3 region is CASSPPSVGSTEAFF. The CDR3 nucleotides read TGTGCCAGCTCACCACCAAGTGTAGGGTCCACTGAAGCTTTCTTT.

This clonotype has only a few counts. CDR3 amino acids: CASRGPDNQPQHF. The CDR3 DNA sequence: TGTGCCAGTAGGGGACCGGACAATCAGCCCCAGCATTTT. The chain employs TRBV19 and TRBJ1-5; D perhaps matches TRBD1 (5 bases). Germline lookup yields CDR1 LNHDA and CDR2 SQIVND (reference sequence). There are 13 residues in the CDR3. V was shortened by 6 bases and J by 3 bases, with 9 bases between the two germline ends.

In its sample, this clonotype was seen many times. CDR3 loop: CASRRQGEEKLFF. The CDR3 bases are TGTGCCAGCAGACGACAGGGGGAGGAAAAACTGTTTTTT. The V gene is TRBV28, the J gene TRBJ1-4; 9 bases align to TRBD1. CDR1 and CDR2 from the germline V gene are MDHEN and SYDVKM. This CDR3 has 13 residues. V shed 6 bases and J 8 bases; nucleotides not matched to a gene: 4.

This clonotype was found many times. V usage is TRBV3-1 and J usage is TRBJ1-6; D not resolved. CDR3 size: 15 residues. V shed 4 bases and J shed 1 base, with 8 bases lying between them. Germline V gives CDR1 LGHDT, CDR2 YNNKEL (reference sequence). This CDR3 is CASSPRGSYNSPLHF. In nucleotides, the CDR3 is TGTGCCAGCAGCCCCCGGGGATCCTATAATTCACCCCTCCACTTT. Complete variable domain (other parts from reference TRBV3-1 and TRBJ1-6): DTAVSQTPKYLVTQMGNDKSIKCEQNLGHDTMYWYKQDSKKFLKIMFSYNNKELIINETVPNRFSPKSPDKAHLNLHINSLELGDSAVYFCASSPRGSYNSPLHFGNGTRLTVT.

This clonotype came up many times. The chain has TRBV30 and TRBJ2-1; TRBD1 matches at 8 bases. Germline V CDR1 and CDR2: GTSNPN, SVGIG (reference sequence). The CDR3 is made up of 12 amino acids. J was trimmed by 16 bases and V by 3 bases; bases with no gene match: 11. The CDR3 sequence is CAWRELTGVLFF. DNA for the CDR3: TGTGCCTGGAGAGAACTGACAGGGGTGTTATTCTTC.

The sample holds many counts of this clonotype. The CDR3 DNA is TGCAGTGCTTATCGGGGAGATACGCAGTATTTT. Residues: CSAYRGDTQYF. The V call is TRBV20-1, the J call TRBJ2-3, with D possibly TRBD2 on 5 matching bases. CDR1 DFQATT and CDR2 SNEGSKA come from the germline V gene (reference sequence). The CDR3 sequence is 11 residues long. The V end lost 5 bases, the J end lost 5 bases, and 8 bases lay between the germline ends.

The V call is TRBV27, the J call TRBJ2-5; D not resolved. V lost 2 bases, J lost 5 bases, and 15 bases lay in between. In germline, CDR1 is MNHEY, CDR2 SMNVEV (reference sequence). The CDR3 is made up of 15 amino acids. CDR3 nucleotides: TGTGCCAGCAGTTTAAGGACCACAGCTCGGGAGACCCAGTACTTC. Translated: CASSLRTTARETQYF.

Many counts were recorded for this clonotype. This sequence joins TRBV7-9 and TRBJ2-3; D not resolved. The CDR3 length is 16 residues. Germline V gene lookup returns CDR1 SEHNR and CDR2 FQNEAQ (reference sequence). V was clipped by 3 bases and J by 5 bases, with 18 bases between them. In DNA form, the CDR3 reads TGTGCCAGCAGCTTGCTTGCGGCGGCGTTAGGAGATACGCAGTATTTT. It specifies CASSLLAAALGDTQYF.

The rearrangement joins TRBV7-9 to TRBJ2-5, with D unclear. The V gene lost 1 base and the J gene lost 0 bases, with 9 bases spanning the gap. The germline V gene has CDR1 SEHNR and CDR2 FQNEAQ (reference sequence). The CDR3 loop spans 15 amino acids. The chain's CDR3 is CASSLEGQNQETQYF. CDR3 DNA: TGTGCCAGCAGCTTAGAGGGCCAGAACCAAGAGACCCAGTACTTC.

The V call is TRBV7-9, the J call TRBJ2-7; D may be TRBD2 (6 bases). V shed 5 bases and J shed 7 bases, with 12 bases lying between them. The germline V gene has CDR1 SEHNR and CDR2 FQNEAQ (reference sequence). This CDR3 is built from 12 residues. The DNA of the CDR3 is TGTGCCAGCAGCGTCAGCAGCGGGGAGCAGTACTTC. It is translated as CASSVSSGEQYF.

The V gene is TRBV7-6, the J gene TRBJ1-3; no firm D call. Trimming removed 1 base from V and 0 bases from J, with 4 bases in between. CDR1 is SGHVS and CDR2 is FNYEAQ in the germline V gene. The CDR3 has 14 residues. The chain's CDR3 is CASSLDSSGNTIYF. CDR3 in DNA: TGTGCCAGCAGCTTAGATAGCTCTGGAAACACCATATATTTT.

Many counts were recorded for this clonotype. The V gene is TRBV6-2 or TRBV6-3, the J gene TRBJ1-1; possibly TRBD1 for D (5 bases). The V end was cut by 2 bases, the J end by 5 bases, with 12 bases between. Germline CDR1 is MNHEY and CDR2 is SVGEGT. CDR3 length: 14 residues. CDR3 sequence (DNA): TGTGCCAGCAGTTACAACAGGAGAAGTACTGAAGCTTTCTTT. This codes for CASSYNRRSTEAFF.

The chain links TRBV6-2 or TRBV6-3 to TRBJ2-7; 7 bases fit TRBD1. Germline trimming cut 4 bases from V and 2 bases from J; bases unmatched to any gene: 11. The germline gives CDR1 MNHEY, CDR2 SVGEGT. The CDR3 runs to 16 residues. CDR3 sequence reads: CASSSPRLQGTYEQYF. CDR3 sequence (DNA): TGTGCCAGCAGTTCTCCGAGACTACAGGGGACCTACGAGCAGTACTTC.

The rearrangement links TRBV28 to TRBJ2-7; 10 nucleotides align to TRBD1. V was clipped by 6 bases and J by 3 bases; unmatched bases: 8. CDR3 length: 15 amino acids. Germline-derived CDR1 and CDR2 are MDHEN and SYDVKM. The CDR3 DNA reads as TGTGCCAGCAGGGGGGGGACAGGGGTCATCTACGAGCAGTACTTC. Translation: CASRGGTGVIYEQYF.

The sample holds a few counts of this clonotype. The chain carries TRBV28 and TRBJ2-3, with 11 nucleotides matching TRBD2. This CDR3 region has 17 residues. CDR1 and CDR2 (germline): MDHEN, SYDVKM. V dropped 5 bases and J dropped 4; count of bases not matched to a gene: 11. The CDR3 coding sequence is TGTGCCAGCAGTCCACTCGGTCTAGCGGGAGGACCAGATACGCAGTATTTT. Translated, it gives CASSPLGLAGGPDTQYF.

This clonotype was observed a handful of times. The gene calls are TRBV29-1 and TRBJ2-2, with 10 bases that match TRBD1. Germline assignment: CDR1 SQVTM and CDR2 ANQGSEA. The CDR3 is made up of 15 amino acids. The V gene end was trimmed by 6 bases and the J gene end by 2 bases; junction bases not matched to a gene: 6. The CDR3 spells CSVGRTGGNTGELFF. The CDR3 bases are TGCAGCGTGGGTAGGACAGGGGGAAACACCGGGGAGCTGTTTTTT.

A note on this clonotype: A much larger clone lies one base from this, so it may be a read error. No conserved phenylalanine or tryptophan ends this CDR3, so it is likely a read error. The DNA is omitted, as the CDR3 cannot be located on it reliably, and the CDR3 follows TCRdb's listing. The chain links TRBV21-1 to TRBJ1-2; TRBD1 is the table's D call and was not checked against the DNA. TRBV21-1 represents a pseudogene. The CDR3 is 17 amino acids long, termini counted. CDR3 amino acids: CASTLSFGTKTNYGYTS.

This clonotype was counted ten times or more. The V gene is TRBV7-9, the J gene TRBJ2-5; D is perhaps TRBD1 or TRBD2 (5 bases each). There are 15 residues in the CDR3. The V gene's germline CDR1 is SEHNR and CDR2 FQNEAQ (reference sequence). V was pared by 3 bases and J by 2 bases, with 13 bases between. CDR3 in amino acids: CASSFQGGLQETQYF. The CDR3 DNA is TGTGCCAGCAGCTTTCAGGGCGGACTTCAAGAGACCCAGTACTTC.

This clonotype was observed a handful of times. The J gene is TRBJ1-6, the V gene TRBV11-2; D not certain. V shed 8 bases and J shed 0 bases, with 11 bases lying between them. The length of the CDR3 is 15 residues. Germline V gene lookup returns CDR1 SGHAT and CDR2 FQNNGV. The CDR3 coding sequence is TGTGCCAGCGGGGAGAAAAGCTCCTATAATTCACCCCTCCACTTT. It yields the protein CASGEKSSYNSPLHF.

The chain employs TRBV25-1 and TRBJ2-5; the D is unclear. Germline CDR1 is MGHDK and CDR2 is SYGVNS. Trimming took 8 bases from V and 4 from J, leaving 11 bases between them. CDR3 length equals 12 residues. As DNA, the CDR3 is TGTGCCAGCGGACGTCTAGGAGAGACCCAGTACTTC. Its protein is CASGRLGETQYF.

This clonotype was detected only a few times. V usage is TRBV7-2 and J usage is TRBJ1-1; D possibly corresponds to TRBD1 (6 bases). Trimming cost V 1 base and J 0 bases, with 9 bases left between them. CDR1 and CDR2 (germline): SGHTA, FQGNSA. The CDR3 loop spans 15 amino acids. CDR3 residues: CASSLVTGMNTEAFF. The DNA for the CDR3 is TGTGCCAGCAGCTTAGTTACAGGGATGAACACTGAAGCTTTCTTT.

Ten or more counts support this clonotype. The chain employs TRBV6-6 and TRBJ1-5; unclear D gene. The CDR3 consists of 15 residues. CDR1 and CDR2 from the germline V gene are MNHNY and SVGAGI (reference sequence). V lost 2 bases and J 0 bases, leaving 8 bases between the germline ends. CDR3 DNA sequence: TGTGCCAGCAGTTACACAGACAATAGCAATCAGCCCCAGCATTTT. It codes for CASSYTDNSNQPQHF.